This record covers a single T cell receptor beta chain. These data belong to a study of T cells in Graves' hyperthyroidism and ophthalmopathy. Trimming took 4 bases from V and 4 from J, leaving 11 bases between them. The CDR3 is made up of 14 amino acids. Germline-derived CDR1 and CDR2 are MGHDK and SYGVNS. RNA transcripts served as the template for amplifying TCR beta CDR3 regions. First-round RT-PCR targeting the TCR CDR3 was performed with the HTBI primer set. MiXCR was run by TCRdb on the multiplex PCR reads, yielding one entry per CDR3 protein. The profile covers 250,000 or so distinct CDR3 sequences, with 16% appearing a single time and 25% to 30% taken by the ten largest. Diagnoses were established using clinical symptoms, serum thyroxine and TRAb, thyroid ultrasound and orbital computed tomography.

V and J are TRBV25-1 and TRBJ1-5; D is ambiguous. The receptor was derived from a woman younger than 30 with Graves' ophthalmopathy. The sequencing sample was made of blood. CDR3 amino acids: CASSGTMGNQPQHF. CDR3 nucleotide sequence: TGTGCCAGCAGTGGTACGATGGGGAATCAGCCCCAGCATTTT.